Listed here are 30 T cell receptor beta chains from one sample, sequenced in a study of CD8+CD57+ T cells in acquired aplastic anemia. The use of genomic DNA as template underpinned the TCR beta VDJ and CDR3 profiling. TCRdb recomputed calls from the reads with MiXCR, one row per CDR3 protein. Among roughly 250,000 distinct CDR3 sequences, around 82% were seen once, and the ten largest hold around 40%. Before being chosen for sequencing, patients had shown CD8+CD57+ cell expansion by flow cytometry. The sample consisted of sorted CD4+, CD8+, or CD8+CD57+ T cells (not recorded which) from PBMCs. Every receptor here comes from a human donor with aplastic anemia.

V usage is TRBV2 and J usage is TRBJ1-1; no reliable D call. The CDR3 sequence is 12 residues long. Germline CDR1 reads SNHLY; CDR2 reads FYNNEI. V was clipped by 3 bases and J by 1 base, with 3 bases between them. CDR3 DNA sequence: TGTGCCAGCAGTGACGAGAACACTGAAGCTTTCTTT. It translates to CASSDENTEAFF.

This chain joins TRBV7-9 and TRBJ2-6; D is uncertain. The CDR3 has 16 amino acids. The V end was cut by 0 bases, the J end by 16 bases, with 22 bases between. Germline V CDR1 and CDR2: SEHNR, FQNEAQ (reference sequence). Written as DNA, the CDR3 is TGTGCCAGCAGCTTAGCGGGTAGCCACGATACGCAGGATCTGACTTTC. Its protein product is CASSLAGSHDTQDLTF. Looking up the rest from reference TRBV7-9 and TRBJ2-6 gives the full variable domain: DTGVSQNPRHKITKRGQNVTFRCDPISEHNRLYWYRQTLGQGPEFLTYFQNEAQLEKSRLLSDRFSAERPKGSFSTLEIQRTEQGDSAMYLCASSLAGSHDTQDLTFGAGSRLTVL.

The rearrangement joins TRBV24-1 to TRBJ1-2; D is ambiguous. This CDR3 contains 14 residues. CDR1 KGHDR and CDR2 SFDVKD come from the germline V gene. Trimming shortened V by 5 bases and J by 6 bases, and 15 bases separated the two germline ends. CDR3: CATSALRVVNGYTF. DNA for the CDR3: TGTGCCACCAGTGCTTTACGGGTTGTAAATGGCTACACCTTC.

A note on this clonotype: Germline is not matched at one junction end, which may reflect a read error. The CDR3 is CAISMTVNTEAFF. The DNA of the CDR3 is TGTGCCATTAGTATGACAGTTAACACTGAAGCTTTCTTT. The J gene is TRBJ1-1, the V gene TRBV19, with D tentatively TRBD1 (5 bases). Germline V CDR1 and CDR2: LNHDA, SQIVND (reference sequence). The CDR3 runs to 13 residues. The full variable domain, its missing parts supplied by reference TRBV19 and TRBJ1-1, is DGGITQSPKYLFRKEGQNVTLSCEQNLNHDAMYWYRQDPGQGLRLIYYSQIVNDFQKGDIAEGYSVSREKKESFPLTVTSAQKNPTAFYLCAISMTVNTEAFFGQGTRLTVV.

The J gene is TRBJ1-2, the V gene TRBV29-1, with TRBD1 matching over 8 bases. The CDR3 covers 14 residues. V was pared by 2 bases and J by 4 bases, with 6 bases of the junction left unmatched. Germline V gives CDR1 SQVTM, CDR2 ANQGSEA. In nucleotides, the CDR3 is TGCAGCGTTGAATGGGGGACAGGAGGCTATGGCTACACCTTC. Its translation: CSVEWGTGGYGYTF.

This clonotype was recorded a few times. The V call is TRBV6-2 or TRBV6-3, the J call TRBJ2-7; perhaps TRBD2 as D (6 bases). CDR1 MNHEY and CDR2 SVGEGT come from the germline V gene. With 6 bases removed from V and 2 bases from J, the gap between germline ends came to 17 bases. The CDR3 is 15 amino acids. The chain's CDR3 is CASRLTRDFPYEQYF. The CDR3 DNA is TGTGCCAGCAGGCTAACCCGGGACTTCCCCTACGAGCAGTACTTC.

V usage is TRBV9 and J usage is TRBJ1-1; D is unclear. This CDR3 has 15 residues. Germline V CDR1 and CDR2: SGDLS, YYNGEE. The V and J ends lost 0 bases and 12 bases respectively, with 21 bases between them. DNA of the CDR3: TGTGCCAGCAGCGTAGAGGACTATCCCCCGGTTGACACTTTCTTT. This gives the protein CASSVEDYPPVDTFF.

V gene TRBV7-9 combines with J gene TRBJ2-3; no definite D call. The CDR3 contains 16 residues. The germline CDR1 and CDR2 sequences are SEHNR and FQNEAQ (reference sequence). V shed 7 bases and J shed 2 bases, with 19 bases lying between them. CDR3 nucleotide sequence: TGTGCCAGCATCCCTTCTGACTCGTCGTCCACAGATACGCAGTATTTT. This codes for CASIPSDSSSTDTQYF.

The rearrangement links TRBV20-1 to TRBJ2-3; the D is unclear. The CDR3 consists of 16 residues. CDR1 is DFQATT and CDR2 is SNEGSKA in the germline V gene (reference sequence). Trimming took 4 bases from V and 1 from J, leaving 18 bases between them. DNA of the CDR3: TGCAGTGCTATCGGTGGCAGAGCCATGGGCACAGATACGCAGTATTTT. It encodes CSAIGGRAMGTDTQYF.

The chain uses TRBV20-1 and TRBJ2-7; tentatively, D is TRBD1 (5 bases). The CDR3 totals 16 residues. CDR1 is DFQATT, CDR2 SNEGSKA, per germline (reference sequence). Trimming took 1 base from V and 7 from J, leaving 23 bases between them. CDR3 DNA sequence: TGCAGTGCTAGAGGGGTTAGTTTAAGGGGTATCACGGAGCAGTACTTC. Translated, it gives CSARGVSLRGITEQYF.

The CDR3 reads CASSIWDRGSGNTIYF. CDR3 nucleotide sequence: TGTGCCAGCAGCATCTGGGACAGGGGCTCTGGAAACACCATATATTTT. V is TRBV11-2 and J is TRBJ1-3; 10 bases map to TRBD1. Germline lookup yields CDR1 SGHAT and CDR2 FQNNGV. The V segment lost 5 bases and the J segment 0 bases; nucleotides outside the gene matches: 4. The CDR3 length is 16 residues.

The V call is TRBV10-2, the J call TRBJ2-7; 7 positions match TRBD1. This CDR3 is 14 amino acids long. Germline values: CDR1 WSHSY, CDR2 SAAADI. V was pared by 10 bases and J by 4 bases, with 13 bases of the junction left unmatched. The CDR3 DNA reads as TGCGCCACCAATAGACAGGGTGGTTATTACGAGCAGTACTTC. This gives the protein CATNRQGGYYEQYF.

This clonotype was counted between two and nine times. J is TRBJ1-5 and V is TRBV19, with 8 bases matching TRBD1. Germline V lookup: CDR1 LNHDA, CDR2 SQIVND (reference sequence). V dropped 7 bases and J dropped 6; count of bases not matched to a gene: 11. This CDR3 contains 15 residues. The CDR3 DNA follows: TGTGCCAGTACCAGACCTGGGACAGGCGGTCAGCCCCAGCATTTT. The encoded protein is CASTRPGTGGQPQHF.

The chain uses TRBV2 and TRBJ2-1; D is undetermined. The germline gives CDR1 SNHLY, CDR2 FYNNEI. V was pared by 5 bases and J by 12 bases, with 20 bases between. The CDR3 has 14 residues. The CDR3 here is CASSPASFYDAQFF. CDR3 in DNA: TGTGCCAGCAGTCCGGCGTCGTTCTACGATGCGCAGTTCTTC.

This chain connects TRBV7-9 to TRBJ2-7; D uncertain. V dropped 5 bases and J dropped 6 bases, with 11 bases sitting between them. Germline V CDR1 and CDR2: SEHNR, FQNEAQ (reference sequence). CDR3 length equals 12 residues. CDR3 residues: CASSPSGREQYF. The CDR3 coding sequence is TGTGCCAGCAGCCCCAGTGGGCGCGAGCAGTACTTC. The whole variable domain, filled in from reference TRBV7-9 and TRBJ2-7, reads DTGVSQNPRHKITKRGQNVTFRCDPISEHNRLYWYRQTLGQGPEFLTYFQNEAQLEKSRLLSDRFSAERPKGSFSTLEIQRTEQGDSAMYLCASSPSGREQYFGPGTRLTVT.

The chain has TRBV25-1 and TRBJ1-1, with a possible D match to TRBD1 (5 bases). CDR1 is MGHDK, CDR2 SYGVNS, per germline. CDR3 length: 15 residues. Trimming shortened V by 1 base and J by 3 bases, and 12 bases separated the two germline ends. Written as DNA, the CDR3 is TGTGCCAGCAGTGAATCGCGCGGAGGGGACACTGAAGCTTTCTTT. Its translation: CASSESRGGDTEAFF.

The J gene is TRBJ2-1, the V gene TRBV7-2, with 8 bases matching TRBD2. V lost 3 bases and J lost 10; bases outside the gene matches: 14. Germline CDR1 is SGHTA and CDR2 is FQGNSA. The CDR3 runs 16 residues. CDR3 DNA sequence: TGTGCCAGCAGCTTTCCAGGAGGCGGGGGGAGCGAGGAGCAGTTCTTC. It specifies CASSFPGGGGSEEQFF. The full variable domain, its missing parts supplied by reference TRBV7-2 and TRBJ2-1, is GAGVSQSPSNKVTEKGKDVELRCDPISGHTALYWYRQSLGQGLEFLIYFQGNSAPDKSGLPSDRFSAERTGGSVSTLTIQRTQQEDSAVYLCASSFPGGGGSEEQFFGPGTRLTVL.

The rearrangement links TRBV29-1 to TRBJ1-1, with 7 bases fitting TRBD1. Germline V gene lookup returns CDR1 SQVTM and CDR2 ANQGSEA. CDR3 size: 11 residues. J gave up 4 bases and V 7 bases, and 3 bases lay outside the gene matches. The CDR3 coding sequence is TGCAGCGGAGACAGGGCCACTGAAGCTTTCTTT. This sequence encodes CSGDRATEAFF.

The chain carries TRBV2 and TRBJ1-5; possibly TRBD1 for D (6 bases). The CDR3 runs 13 residues. Between the trimmed V and J ends, which lost 8 bases and 13 bases, there was a span of 21 bases. Germline CDR1 is SNHLY and CDR2 is FYNNEI. Written as DNA, the CDR3 is TGTGCCAGCGGGGACGGGGGCACTCATCCGCAGCATTTT. This gives the protein CASGDGGTHPQHF.

The chain recombines TRBV9 with TRBJ2-1; possible D gene TRBD1, 5 bases. Germline CDR1 and CDR2: SGDLS and YYNGEE. The CDR3 extends over 13 amino acids. Trimming removed 5 bases at V and 11 bases at J, with 17 bases between. CDR3 amino acids: CASSVGAVQQQFF. CDR3 DNA sequence: TGTGCCAGCAGTGTTGGGGCCGTCCAGCAGCAGTTCTTC.

The chain combines TRBV2 with TRBJ2-7, with D perhaps matching TRBD1 or TRBD2 (6 bases each). This CDR3 has 12 residues. Germline V gene sequence: CDR1 SNHLY, CDR2 FYNNEI. The chain's CDR3 is CASREGGADQQV. DNA of the CDR3: TGTGCCAGCAGGGAGGGGGGCGCCGATCAGCAGGTC.

Concerning this clonotype itself: The CDR3 does not close with the conserved phenylalanine or tryptophan, likely indicating a read error. The DNA is left out, because the CDR3 cannot be placed on it with certainty; the CDR3 is given as TCRdb lists it. The chain links TRBV2 to TRBJ1-5; TRBD1 is taken as the D call from the table, unchecked against the DNA. The germline V gene has CDR1 SNHLY and CDR2 FYNNEI. Ends included, the CDR3 has 15 residues. CDR3 in amino acids: CASSDGGIHEQLFGS.

The chain links TRBV11-2 to TRBJ2-3; tentatively, D is TRBD1 or TRBD2 (6 bases each). The CDR3 is 16 amino acids. Trimming removed 1 base at V and 4 bases at J, with 15 bases between. Germline assignment: CDR1 SGHAT and CDR2 FQNNGV. Written as DNA, the CDR3 is TGTGCCAGCAGCTTAGTGGTGGGGGGCACCGCAGATACGCAGTATTTT. Its protein product is CASSLVVGGTADTQYF.

The CDR3 coding sequence is TGTGCCAGCAGCTTAGCCAACGGGCAAAAAGAGCAGTACTTC. As protein: CASSLANGQKEQYF. The V call is TRBV7-3, the J call TRBJ2-5; D is uncertain. Germline loops: CDR1 SGHTA, CDR2 FQGTGA. CDR3 length: 14 residues. Trimming pared 2 bases from V and 11 bases from J, leaving 18 bases between. The full variable domain, rest sourced from reference TRBV7-3 and TRBJ2-5, is GAGVSQTPSNKVTEKGKYVELRCDPISGHTALYWYRQSLGQGPEFLIYFQGTGAADDSGLPNDRFFAVRPEGSVSTLKIQRTERGDSAVYLCASSLANGQKEQYFGPGTRLLVL.

The V gene is TRBV6-1, the J gene TRBJ2-7; weak D call: TRBD2 (6 bases). This CDR3 has 13 amino acids. Germline loops: CDR1 MNHNS, CDR2 SASEGT. V lost 5 bases and J lost 3, with 11 bases in between. The CDR3 here is CASSPGEDYEQYF. CDR3 nucleotide sequence: TGTGCCAGCAGTCCTGGGGAGGACTACGAGCAGTACTTC.

The chain couples TRBV6-4 to TRBJ2-3, with 7 bases fitting TRBD2. V lost 8 bases and J lost 1; bases outside the gene matches: 6. Looked up from germline, CDR1 is MRHNA and CDR2 is SNTAGT. This CDR3 is built from 14 residues. CDR3 in DNA: TGTGCCAGCTGCCAAAGCGGGGGCACAGATACGCAGTATTTT. Translating it yields CASCQSGGTDTQYF.

The V and J genes are TRBV7-6 and TRBJ1-5, with D possibly being TRBD1 (5 bases). Per the germline V gene, CDR1 is SGHVS and CDR2 is FNYEAQ. Trimming shortened V by 5 bases and J by 3 bases, and 11 bases separated the two germline ends. The CDR3 totals 14 residues. The CDR3 coding sequence is TGTGCCAGCAGCCCTGGGGCCAACAATCAGCCCCAGCATTTT. This sequence encodes CASSPGANNQPQHF.

On this clonotype itself: In this CDR3 the conserved last residue, phenylalanine or tryptophan, is missing, so a read error is likely. The DNA is left out, because the CDR3 cannot be placed on it with certainty; the CDR3 is given as TCRdb lists it. The V call is TRBV7-3, the J call TRBJ2-7. With termini counted, the CDR3 has 13 amino acids. Germline V gene lookup returns CDR1 SGHTA and CDR2 FQGTGA. This CDR3 reads CASSLNPTSEEYC.

This clonotype has just one count. The junction shows a germline mismatch at one end, possibly a read error. The CDR3 region is CASSGLEGTYQPQHF. The DNA of the CDR3 is TGTGCCAGCAGCGGGTTGGAGGGCACATATCAGCCCCAGCATTTT. This chain connects TRBV15 to TRBJ1-5; D not certain. This CDR3 is built from 15 residues. Germline CDR1 is LNHNV and CDR2 is YYDKDF (reference sequence).

There are a few counts of this clonotype. Because the CDR3 is missing its conserved closing phenylalanine or tryptophan, this is likely a read error. The DNA is left out, because the CDR3 cannot be placed on it with certainty; the CDR3 is given as TCRdb lists it. The chain joins TRBV2 to TRBJ2-6; TRBD1, the D gene given by the table, was not confirmed from the DNA. Inclusive of both ends, the CDR3 amounts to 16 amino acids. CDR1 and CDR2 from the germline V gene are SNHLY and FYNNEI. The CDR3 here is CASGDGGTDTQNFVPG.